Each of the 24 T cell receptor beta chains below was sequenced from the same sample in a study of shared clonotypes between healthy human individuals. TCRdb's table, derived via immunoSEQ multiplex PCR, lists solely in-frame clones and lacks some. The sample has 1,500,000 or so clones, roughly 97% seen once; the top ten hold 0.95% to 1.5%. Sequenced sample: naive CD4+ T cells sorted from blood. The subset was: CD45RA+ positively selected. The source of these receptors is a man aged 25 to 40 in good health.

J is TRBJ1-5 and V is TRBV10-3, with D possibly matching TRBD1 (5 bases). CDR3 size: 14 residues. Germline CDR1 reads ENHRY; CDR2 reads SYGVKD. Between the trimmed V and J ends, which lost 1 base and 7 bases, there was a span of 11 bases. The CDR3 protein is CAISELGEGQPQHF. The CDR3 DNA reads TGTGCCATCAGTGAGTTGGGGGAAGGCCAGCCCCAGCATTTT.

CDR3 nucleotide sequence: TGTGCCAGCAGCTCGGGGACCCAAGGAGAGACCCAGTACTTC. It encodes CASSSGTQGETQYF. This chain uses TRBV5-4 with TRBJ2-5, with D possibly called TRBD1 or TRBD2 (5 bases each). Trimming removed 3 bases at V and 4 bases at J, with 13 bases between. CDR1 SGHNT and CDR2 YYREEE come from the germline V gene (reference sequence). The CDR3 is made up of 14 amino acids.

J is TRBJ2-1 and V is TRBV19, with 7 bases matching TRBD2. The germline V gene encodes CDR1 LNHDA and CDR2 SQIVND (reference sequence). The V gene end was trimmed by 4 bases and the J gene end by 10 bases; junction bases not matched to a gene: 13. This CDR3 is built from 15 residues. This CDR3 is CASSKGLRSLDEQFF. The CDR3 DNA is TGTGCCAGTAGTAAGGGACTACGCTCTTTAGACGAGCAGTTCTTC.

The rearrangement uses TRBV14 and TRBJ2-1; D not certain. CDR3 size: 14 residues. Germline assignment: CDR1 SGHDN and CDR2 FVKESK. V lost 0 bases and J lost 8, with 11 bases in between. CDR3 region: CASSQDRLSDEQFF. CDR3 DNA: TGTGCCAGCAGCCAAGATCGGTTGAGTGATGAGCAGTTCTTC. The variable domain in full, completed from reference TRBV14 and TRBJ2-1, reads EAGVTQFPSHSVIEKGQTVTLRCDPISGHDNLYWYRRVMGKEIKFLLHFVKESKQDESGMPNNRFLAERTGGTYSTLKVQPAELEDSGVYFCASSQDRLSDEQFFGPGTRLTVL.

This chain joins TRBV14 and TRBJ2-4; TRBD2 matches at 11 bases. Germline CDR1 is SGHDN and CDR2 is FVKESK. CDR3 length: 17 residues. With V trimmed by 1 base and J by 1 base, 3 bases remained unmatched. The CDR3 loop is CASSQGGLAVAKNIQYF. The DNA of the CDR3 is TGTGCCAGCAGCCAAGGGGGACTAGCGGTCGCCAAAAACATTCAGTACTTC.

The rearrangement joins TRBV27 to TRBJ1-5; 8 bases are shared with TRBD1. Germline V gene sequence: CDR1 MNHEY, CDR2 SMNVEV (reference sequence). The CDR3 runs 16 residues. Losses at the gene ends were 5 bases for V and 2 bases for J; bases not matched to a gene: 8. The chain's CDR3 is CASSPRAGGGNQPQHF. The CDR3, as DNA: TGTGCCAGCAGTCCTAGGGCAGGGGGCGGCAATCAGCCCCAGCATTTT.

This clone appeared a few times. CDR3 sequence reads: CASSTRSQETQYF. The CDR3 coding sequence is TGTGCCAGCAGCACCCGCTCCCAAGAGACCCAGTACTTC. The chain has TRBV11-2 and TRBJ2-5; no reliable D call. Germline CDR1 is SGHAT and CDR2 is FQNNGV. Trimming removed 5 bases from V and 1 base from J, with 8 bases in between. The CDR3 has 13 residues.

The V gene is TRBV19, the J gene TRBJ2-7; 10 nucleotides match TRBD2. Looked up from germline, CDR1 is LNHDA and CDR2 is SQIVND (reference sequence). The CDR3 length is 15 residues. Unmatched junction bases numbered 8, after V lost 5 bases and J lost 4 bases. CDR3 protein: CASSPTGTSAYEQYF. The CDR3 DNA reads as TGTGCCAGTAGTCCAACCGGGACTAGCGCGTACGAGCAGTACTTC.

With respect to this clone: One end of the junction is discordant with germline, which a read error may explain. V gene TRBV19 combines with J gene TRBJ1-2; D may be TRBD1 (6 bases). Germline V gives CDR1 LNHDA, CDR2 SQIVND (reference sequence). This CDR3 is 18 amino acids long. The CDR3 here is CASSIGPGTKGYHYRYTF. CDR3 nucleotides: TGTGCCAGTAGTATAGGTCCCGGGACAAAGGGCTACCACTATCGCTACACCTTC.

V is TRBV5-1 and J is TRBJ2-3, with D perhaps matching TRBD2 (6 bases). This CDR3 region has 14 residues. V was cut by 4 bases and J by 9 bases, with 18 bases left in between. CDR1 is SGHRS, CDR2 YFSETQ, per germline. CDR3 in amino acids: CASSAGVLAETQYF. The CDR3 DNA reads TGCGCCAGCAGCGCCGGGGTGTTAGCGGAGACGCAGTATTTT.

This chain uses TRBV6-1 with TRBJ2-1; D ambiguous. Germline V gene data show CDR1 as MNHNS and CDR2 as SASEGT. The CDR3 is 12 residues long. Trimming removed 7 bases from V and 6 bases from J, with 10 bases in between. The CDR3 bases are TGTGCCAGCACTCACCGGGTCAATGAGCAGTTCTTC. Encoded protein: CASTHRVNEQFF.

The genes are TRBV29-1 and TRBJ2-6; D remains unclear. Per the germline V gene, CDR1 is SQVTM and CDR2 is ANQGSEA. This CDR3 has 19 residues. Trimming left V 3 bases short and J 0 bases short, with 21 bases between. CDR3 protein: CSVEPMAPTLLSGANVLTF. CDR3 sequence (DNA): TGCAGCGTTGAGCCGATGGCCCCTACCCTCCTCTCTGGGGCCAACGTCCTGACTTTC.

V gene TRBV15 combines with J gene TRBJ1-4; no firm D call. Germline V gene data show CDR1 as LNHNV and CDR2 as YYDKDF (reference sequence). This CDR3 spans 13 amino acids. The germline V and J ends were trimmed by 0 bases and 16 bases, with 15 bases remaining between them. CDR3 sequence reads: CATSRDSKGSQFF. The CDR3 DNA reads as TGTGCCACCAGCAGAGATTCGAAGGGCAGTCAGTTTTTT. Full variable domain (missing parts from reference TRBV15 and TRBJ1-4): DAMVIQNPRYQVTQFGKPVTLSCSQTLNHNVMYWYQQKSSQAPKLLFHYYDKDFNNEADTPDNFQSRRPNTSFCFLDIRSPGLGDTAMYLCATSRDSKGSQFFGSGTQLSVL.

This chain joins TRBV10-1 and TRBJ2-3, with D possibly matching TRBD2 (6 bases). This CDR3 has 14 residues. Germline-derived CDR1 and CDR2 are WNHNN and SYGVQD (reference sequence). Trimming shortened V by 9 bases and J by 0 bases, and 13 bases separated the two germline ends. CDR3 in amino acids: CASSRSGSTDTQYF. The DNA for the CDR3 is TGCGCCAGTAGTAGAAGCGGGAGCACAGATACGCAGTATTTT.

The chain recombines TRBV4-1 with TRBJ1-5, with D perhaps matching TRBD1 (5 bases). The CDR3 consists of 15 residues. From germline, CDR1 is MGHRA and CDR2 YSYEKL. Between the trimmed V and J ends, which lost 1 base and 2 bases, there was a span of 9 bases. CDR3 DNA sequence: TGCGCCAGCAGCCAAGCCGACAGCGGCAATCAGCCCCAGCATTTT. Translation: CASSQADSGNQPQHF.

The rearrangement uses TRBV2 and TRBJ1-2; 8 bases map to TRBD1. Looked up from germline, CDR1 is SNHLY and CDR2 is FYNNEI. The CDR3 consists of 15 residues. The trim removed 8 bases at V and 8 bases at J, leaving 16 bases unmatched. The CDR3 DNA follows: TGTGCCAGCGCCGATGTCGACAGGGGAATATGGGGCTACACCTTC. It encodes CASADVDRGIWGYTF.

The V call is TRBV5-4, the J call TRBJ2-1; D is possibly TRBD1 (6 bases). V was clipped by 9 bases and J by 7 bases, with 11 bases between them. The germline V gene encodes CDR1 SGHNT and CDR2 YYREEE (reference sequence). The CDR3 contains 11 residues. CDR3 amino acids: CATPRGNEQFF. CDR3 DNA: TGTGCCACCCCAAGGGGGAATGAGCAGTTCTTC.

J is TRBJ2-7 and V is TRBV5-1, with D hard to call. Germline V gene data show CDR1 as SGHRS and CDR2 as YFSETQ. The CDR3 sequence is 14 residues long. V lost 0 bases to trimming and J lost 2 bases, with 9 bases between them. For the CDR3, the DNA is TGCGCCAGCAGCTTGGTGGGGTCCCCCTACGAGCAGTACTTC. Translated, it gives CASSLVGSPYEQYF.

The chain is built from TRBV27 and TRBJ2-7, with D tentatively TRBD2 (5 bases). Germline V gene lookup returns CDR1 MNHEY and CDR2 SMNVEV (reference sequence). The CDR3 has 14 amino acids. V was trimmed by 0 bases and J by 6 bases, leaving 12 bases between them. CDR3 DNA: TGTGCCAGCAGTTTATCGTTCGAAGGACTCGAGCAGTACTTC. Protein: CASSLSFEGLEQYF.

The chain carries TRBV5-6 and TRBJ2-5, with 7 bases aligning to TRBD2. Germline V lookup: CDR1 SGHDT, CDR2 YYEEEE. This CDR3 has 15 amino acids. The J segment lost 2 bases and the V segment lost 0 bases, leaving 4 bases of the junction unmatched. CDR3: CASSLALADQETQYF. CDR3 nucleotides: TGTGCCAGCAGCTTGGCTCTAGCGGATCAAGAGACCCAGTACTTC.

This CDR3 reads CATGVAGGYTGELFF. Here the CDR3 DNA reads TGTGCCACCGGGGTAGCGGGAGGATATACCGGGGAGCTGTTTTTT. The genes are TRBV15 and TRBJ2-2, with 10 positions matching TRBD2. Trimming removed 8 bases from V and 5 bases from J; junction bases left unmatched: 8. The length of the CDR3 is 15 residues. Per the germline V gene, CDR1 is LNHNV and CDR2 is YYDKDF (reference sequence).

The gene calls are TRBV23-1 and TRBJ1-2; no clear D. TRBV23-1 is given ORF status, its function remaining uncertain. Trimming removed 0 bases from V and 0 bases from J, with 20 bases in between. This CDR3 spans 19 amino acids. The CDR3 DNA follows: TGCGCCAGCAGTCAATCCCCTTTATCCGACGGCATTACTAACTATGGCTACACCTTC. This translates into CASSQSPLSDGITNYGYTF.

The sample holds one count of this clone. This chain connects TRBV5-1 to TRBJ1-2, with D uncertain. Germline CDR1 and CDR2: SGHRS and YFSETQ. The CDR3 covers 13 residues. Trimming removed 6 bases at V and 3 bases at J, with 12 bases between. The CDR3 coding sequence is TGCGCCAGCACCCAAGGACTGTACTATGGCTACACCTTC. Its translation: CASTQGLYYGYTF.

This rearrangement joins TRBV5-1 to TRBJ1-5; possible D gene TRBD1, 5 bases. The CDR3 has 14 residues. CDR1 is SGHRS and CDR2 is YFSETQ in the germline V gene. Trimming took 6 bases from V and 2 from J, leaving 12 bases between them. Here the CDR3 DNA reads TGCGCCAGCACCGCGGGGACGGGCAATCAGCCCCAGCATTTT. Translating gives CASTAGTGNQPQHF.